The entry that follows covers one T cell receptor beta chain sequence. The data were obtained in a study of cytomegalovirus exposure and HLA in healthy donors. V was clipped by 0 bases and J by 0 bases, with 14 bases between them. The CDR3 runs 17 residues. Germline values: CDR1 LNHNV, CDR2 YYDKDF (reference sequence). Amplification used 60 Vbeta primers and 13 Jbeta primers. Clones were sequenced by immunoSEQ multiplex PCR, and TCRdb holds only the in-frame ones, with some missing. The data hold around 180,000 clones, with more than 65% observed a single time. The sample taken for sequencing was PBMCs. The TCR was taken from a woman aged 25 to 39 in good health and CMV-seropositive. The rearrangement links TRBV15 to TRBJ1-2; the D is unclear. The CDR3 DNA is TGTGCCACCAGCAGAGAACAGTCTATACTTGCTAACTATGGCTACACCTTC. Residues: CATSREQSILANYGYTF.